Listed below are T cell receptor beta chains from one sample, sequenced in a study of T cells in Graves' hyperthyroidism and ophthalmopathy. Each CDR3 protein is one row after TCRdb ran MiXCR on the multiplex PCR reads. The sample contains some 380,000 distinct CDR3 sequences, roughly 13% of which appear only once. Sequencing was performed on blood. These receptors originate from a man aged 30 to 39 with Graves' hyperthyroidism that later progressed to Graves' ophthalmopathy. Both conserved end residues are part of each CDR3. A D gene is named only where the DNA matches it firmly. Size is omitted from some rows. Given values are once, few, many or a class for expanded clones.

d_gene	v_gene	abundance	j_gene	CDR3aa	CDR3nt
-	TRBV19	once	TRBJ2-2	CASSILQGNTGELFF	TGTGCCAGTAGTATTTTGCAGGGTAACACCGGGGAGCTGTTTTTT
-	TRBV7-3	many	TRBJ1-1	CASTIEGVWNTEAFF	TGTGCCAGCACCATAGAGGGGGTGTGGAACACTGAAGCTTTCTTT
-	TRBV13	-	TRBJ1-3	CASSLEGEGADTIYF	TGTGCCAGCAGCTTGGAGGGCGAGGGAGCAGACACCATATATTTT
-	TRBV18	-	TRBJ2-2	CASSPEGRWIAGELFF	TGTGCCAGCTCACCAGAGGGGAGGTGGATTGCCGGGGAGCTGTTTTTT
TRBD1	TRBV13	many	TRBJ1-2	CASSLGRGQGNYGYTF	TGTGCCAGCAGCTTAGGGAGGGGACAGGGGAACTATGGCTACACCTTC
-	TRBV18	few	TRBJ2-3	CASSPPSSDTQYF	TGTGCCAGCTCACCACCGAGCTCAGATACGCAGTATTTT
TRBD1	TRBV12-3/TRBV12-4	-	TRBJ1-1	CASSPDRGRGNTEAFF	TGTGCCAGCAGCCCAGACAGGGGGCGGGGGAACACTGAAGCTTTCTTT
-	TRBV11-2	-	TRBJ1-2	CASSFQGYGYTF	TGTGCCAGCAGCTTTCAGGGCTATGGCTACACCTTC
TRBD1	TRBV28	few	TRBJ1-6	CASSIRTGSSYNSPLHF	TGTGCCAGCAGTATTCGGACAGGGAGTTCCTATAATTCACCCCTCCACTTT
-	TRBV3-1	many	TRBJ1-5	CASSRGAQTNQPQHF	TGTGCCAGCAGCCGGGGGGCGCAAACCAATCAGCCCCAGCATTTT
-	TRBV10-3	many	TRBJ1-2	CAISESGPNYGYTF	TGTGCCATCAGTGAGTCTGGACCTAACTATGGCTACACCTTC
-	TRBV7-9	many	TRBJ2-7	CASSNAYEQYF	TGTGCCAGCAGCAACGCCTACGAGCAGTACTTC
-	TRBV7-9	many	TRBJ1-5	CASSLGTDSNQPQHF	TGTGCCAGCAGCTTAGGCACAGATAGCAATCAGCCCCAGCATTTT
TRBD1	TRBV28	many	TRBJ1-5	CASSSSDRGGNQPQHF	TGTGCCAGCAGTTCCTCGGACAGGGGTGGCAATCAGCCCCAGCATTTT
TRBD1	TRBV10-3	few	TRBJ1-3	CAISGGQERSGNTIYF	TGTGCCATCAGTGGGGGACAGGAGAGATCTGGAAACACCATATATTTT
TRBD2	TRBV6-1	many	TRBJ2-2	CASRNGGDSGELFF	TGTGCCAGCAGGAATGGGGGGGATTCCGGGGAGCTGTTTTTT
TRBD1	TRBV5-8	few	TRBJ2-5	CASIITGGGETQYF	TGTGCCAGCATTATCACAGGGGGCGGAGAGACCCAGTACTTC
-	TRBV2	-	TRBJ2-3	CASRPEGSLADTQYF	TGTGCCAGCAGGCCGGAAGGGAGTCTGGCAGATACGCAGTATTTT
-	TRBV5-1	-	TRBJ2-2	CASSLAYLTGELFF	TGCGCCAGCAGCTTGGCCTACCTGACCGGGGAGCTGTTTTTT
-	TRBV6-1	many	TRBJ1-1	CASRDNTEAFF	TGTGCCAGTCGCGACAACACTGAAGCTTTCTTT
-	TRBV28	many	TRBJ2-1	CASSSTGEQFF	TGTGCCAGCAGTTCCACCGGGGAGCAGTTCTTC
TRBD2	TRBV20-1	many	TRBJ2-3	CSARFTLAGGLDTQYF	TGCAGTGCTAGGTTCACCCTAGCGGGGGGGCTTGATACGCAGTATTTT
TRBD1	TRBV7-9	few	TRBJ1-2	CASSHRDREDGYTF	TGTGCCAGCAGCCACCGGGACAGGGAGGATGGCTACACCTTC
-	TRBV25-1	-	TRBJ1-6	CASSGMGSSYNSPLHF	TGTGCCAGCAGTGGGATGGGCAGCTCCTATAATTCACCCCTCCACTTT
TRBD1	TRBV19	-	TRBJ1-5	CASKDQGAHNQPQHF	TGTGCCAGTAAAGACCAGGGGGCACACAATCAGCCCCAGCATTTT
TRBD1	TRBV6-1	many	TRBJ2-3	CASSESLQGADTQYF	TGTGCCAGCAGTGAATCGCTACAGGGGGCAGATACGCAGTATTTT
-	TRBV15	few	TRBJ2-3	CATSTERGTQYF	TGTGCCACCAGTACGGAAAGAGGTACGCAGTATTTT
-	TRBV2	many	TRBJ2-7	CASSELGSAEQYF	TGTGCCAGCAGTGAATTAGGGTCTGCCGAGCAGTACTTC
-	TRBV5-4	-	TRBJ2-3	CASSRDTTTDTQYF	TGTGCCAGCAGCCGTGACACGACCACAGATACGCAGTATTTT
-	TRBV28	many	TRBJ1-1	CASSLWTGTNTKAFF	TGTGCCAGCAGTTTATGGACAGGAACGAACACTAAAGCTTTCTTT
TRBD1	TRBV2	many	TRBJ1-1	CASSVSPDRGTEAFF	TGTGCCAGCAGTGTGAGTCCCGACAGGGGCACTGAAGCTTTCTTT
-	TRBV30	many	TRBJ2-7	CAWSVPPYEQYF	TGTGCCTGGAGTGTTCCACCCTACGAGCAGTACTTC
-	TRBV29-1	many	TRBJ1-1	CSVPRGPEAFF	TGCAGCGTACCCCGGGGCCCTGAAGCTTTCTTT
-	TRBV29-1	-	TRBJ2-7	CSVVSVWAYEQYF	TGCAGCGTTGTATCAGTGTGGGCGTACGAGCAGTACTTC
TRBD2	TRBV27	many	TRBJ2-7	CASSLRLAGIFAYEQYF	TGTGCCAGCAGTTTGAGGCTAGCGGGGATCTTTGCCTACGAGCAGTACTTC
-	TRBV28	many	TRBJ1-3	CASSLSPMTGNTIYF	TGTGCCAGCAGTTTAAGTCCAATGACTGGAAACACCATATATTTT
TRBD1	TRBV10-3	many	TRBJ2-7	CAISPGQAYEQYF	TGTGCCATCAGTCCGGGACAGGCCTACGAGCAGTACTTC
-	TRBV12-3/TRBV12-4	many	TRBJ1-5	CATGLYSNQPQHF	TGTGCCACCGGGCTTTATAGCAATCAGCCCCAGCATTTT
TRBD1	TRBV5-1	once	TRBJ1-4	CASSATGTGNEKLFF	TGCGCCAGCAGCGCCACCGGGACAGGGAATGAAAAACTGTTTTTT
TRBD1	TRBV5-1	many	TRBJ1-1	CASSSNRGPTEAFF	TGCGCCAGCAGCTCAAACAGGGGGCCCACTGAAGCTTTCTTT
TRBD1	TRBV5-1	many	TRBJ1-1	CASSLADRGLPTEAFF	TGCGCCAGCAGCTTGGCGGACAGGGGGCTTCCCACTGAAGCTTTCTTT
-	TRBV11-2	many	TRBJ2-7	CASSSFYEQYF	TGTGCCAGCAGCTCTTTTTACGAGCAGTACTTC
-	TRBV28	few	TRBJ2-7	CASSLTNRAEQYF	TGTGCCAGCAGTTTAACAAACAGGGCCGAGCAGTACTTC
-	TRBV20-1	many	TRBJ1-1	CSAGEGDEAFF	TGCAGTGCTGGAGAGGGGGATGAAGCTTTCTTT
-	TRBV12-3/TRBV12-4	-	TRBJ2-3	CATRLGGSTDTQYF	TGTGCCACCCGGTTGGGGGGCAGCACAGATACGCAGTATTTT
-	TRBV27	few	TRBJ1-1	CASSFLPMNTEAFF	TGTGCCAGCAGTTTTCTCCCCATGAACACTGAAGCTTTCTTT
-	TRBV9	-	TRBJ2-7	CASSAPTGNNEQYF	TGTGCCAGCAGCGCCCCCACGGGGAATAACGAGCAGTACTTC
-	TRBV11-2	once	TRBJ1-5	CASSLSPYSNQPQHF	TGTGCCAGCAGCTTAAGTCCTTATAGCAATCAGCCCCAGCATTTT